This entry lists 15 T cell receptor beta chains sequenced from one sample in a study of technical replicates of blood from several donors. TCRdb keeps only in-frame clones here, not all; method: immunoSEQ multiplex PCR. The data show roughly 72,000 clones, about 92% seen once. Input material: T cells isolated from PBMCs. These receptors originate from a human donor in good health.

The chain has TRBV6-6 and TRBJ1-5; D uncertain. CDR3 length: 16 residues. The V and J ends lost 2 bases and 0 bases respectively, with 11 bases between them. Germline assignment: CDR1 MNHNY and CDR2 SVGAGI (reference sequence). For the CDR3, the DNA is TGTGCCAGCAGTTACGGAGGTTTTAATAGCAATCAGCCCCAGCATTTT. Its protein product is CASSYGGFNSNQPQHF.

This clone came up a few times. The rearrangement joins TRBV27 to TRBJ2-1; tentatively, D is TRBD2 (5 bases). Trimming pared 8 bases from V and 12 bases from J, leaving 14 bases between. The CDR3 has 11 amino acids. CDR1 is MNHEY and CDR2 is SMNVEV in the germline V gene (reference sequence). CDR3 sequence reads: CASGVNRGQFF. Here the CDR3 DNA reads TGTGCCAGCGGGGTTAATCGGGGGCAGTTCTTC.

The chain couples TRBV9 to TRBJ1-2; 10 bases are shared with TRBD1. CDR3 length: 13 residues. The junction had 2 bases not matched to a gene; V was cut back by 5 bases and J by 4 bases. Germline V gene data show CDR1 as SGDLS and CDR2 as YYNGEE. CDR3 loop: CASRRDRGYGYTF. DNA for the CDR3: TGTGCCAGCAGAAGGGACAGGGGCTATGGCTACACCTTC.

This chain connects TRBV2 to TRBJ1-2, with a tentative D call TRBD1 (6 bases). The CDR3 runs 13 residues. Trimming cost V 2 bases and J 4 bases, with 8 bases left between them. From germline, CDR1 is SNHLY and CDR2 FYNNEI. CDR3 protein: CASSEIQGYGYTF. In DNA, the CDR3 is TGTGCCAGCAGTGAAATACAGGGCTATGGCTACACCTTC. Drawing the rest from reference TRBV2 and TRBJ1-2, the complete variable domain is EPEVTQTPSHQVTQMGQEVILRCVPISNHLYFYWYRQILGQKVEFLVSFYNNEISEKSEIFDDQFSVERPDGSNFTLKIRSTKLEDSAMYFCASSEIQGYGYTFGSGTRLTVV.

The chain uses TRBV5-1 and TRBJ2-3; the D gene is possibly TRBD2 (6 bases). Germline V gene sequence: CDR1 SGHRS, CDR2 YFSETQ. Trimming took 2 bases from V and 0 from J, leaving 13 bases between them. The CDR3 sequence is 16 residues long. As DNA, the CDR3 is TGCGCCAGCAGCTTACGGGAGCTCCCAAGCACAGATACGCAGTATTTT. Protein: CASSLRELPSTDTQYF.

The chain combines TRBV9 with TRBJ2-5; D is unresolved. The CDR3 has 15 residues. The germline V and J ends were trimmed by 0 bases and 1 base, with 10 bases remaining between them. Germline loops: CDR1 SGDLS, CDR2 YYNGEE. DNA of the CDR3: TGTGCCAGCAGCGTAGCAGGAACCTCCCAAGAGACCCAGTACTTC. It encodes CASSVAGTSQETQYF.

This chain links TRBV6-6 with TRBJ1-2; 9 bases map to TRBD1. Germline assignment: CDR1 MNHNY and CDR2 SVGAGI (reference sequence). The CDR3 runs 15 residues. The ends lost 1 base at V and 6 bases at J; junction bases unmatched: 6. CDR3 DNA: TGTGCCAGCAGTTACTTGACAGGGGGTGACAATGGCTACACCTTC. Amino acids: CASSYLTGGDNGYTF.

The CDR3 DNA sequence: TGTGCCACCAACGGAGGTCTTCTAGCCAAAAACATTCAGTACTTC. This encodes CATNGGLLAKNIQYF. The V and J genes are TRBV15 and TRBJ2-4, with D possibly TRBD2 on 5 matching bases. Germline V gives CDR1 LNHNV, CDR2 YYDKDF (reference sequence). The CDR3 sequence is 15 residues long. Trimming took off 7 bases at V and 0 bases at J, with 13 bases between the two ends.

The chain has TRBV5-8 and TRBJ1-3; 9 bases are a match to TRBD1. There are 16 residues in the CDR3. The junction had 2 bases not matched to a gene; V was cut back by 0 bases and J by 1 base. CDR1 is SGHTS and CDR2 is YDEGEE in the germline V gene. CDR3 amino acids: CASSLGDRESGNTIYF. CDR3 nucleotides: TGTGCCAGCAGCTTGGGGGACAGGGAATCTGGAAACACCATATATTTT. Full variable domain (outside the CDR3, taken from reference TRBV5-8 and TRBJ1-3): EAGVTQSPTHLIKTRGQQATLRCSPISGHTSVYWYQQALGLGLQFLLWYDEGEERNRGNFPPRFSGRQFPNYSSELNVNALELEDSALYLCASSLGDRESGNTIYFGEGSWLTVV.

This chain connects TRBV5-1 to TRBJ2-7; 7 bases line up with TRBD1. V shed 5 bases and J 0 bases; nucleotides not matched to a gene: 5. The germline gives CDR1 SGHRS, CDR2 YFSETQ. This CDR3 comprises 14 residues. The CDR3 spells CASSGPGGSYEQYF. CDR3 in DNA: TGCGCCAGCAGTGGGCCAGGGGGCTCCTACGAGCAGTACTTC.

The chain has TRBV11-2 and TRBJ2-1; weak D call: TRBD2 (6 bases). CDR1 is SGHAT, CDR2 FQNNGV, per germline. This CDR3 comprises 12 residues. The V gene lost 5 bases and the J gene lost 8 bases, with 10 bases spanning the gap. The CDR3 region has the DNA TGTGCCAGCAGCCCCTCTAGCGATGAGCAGTTCTTC. Protein: CASSPSSDEQFF.

This chain links TRBV28 with TRBJ2-7; perhaps TRBD2 as D (5 bases). The CDR3 consists of 15 residues. The germline V gene has CDR1 MDHEN and CDR2 SYDVKM. V lost 4 bases, J lost 2 bases, and 15 bases lay in between. CDR3 coding DNA: TGTGCCAGCAGTTCCCCGCGGGTACCCCCCTACGAGCAGTACTTC. Translation: CASSSPRVPPYEQYF.

The CDR3 loop reads CASSDSLAGGSDTQYF. The CDR3 region has the DNA TGTGCCAGCAGCGACTCCCTAGCGGGAGGGTCAGATACGCAGTATTTT. J is TRBJ2-3 and V is TRBV13, with 12 bases matching TRBD2. The CDR3 is 16 residues long. Germline values: CDR1 PRHDT, CDR2 FYEKMQ (reference sequence). After removal of 5 bases from V and 4 bases from J, the junction contained 7 bases not matched to a gene.

J is TRBJ1-5 and V is TRBV28, with D maybe TRBD1 (6 bases). V lost 6 bases and J lost 2, with 14 bases in between. This CDR3 has 15 amino acids. CDR1 is MDHEN and CDR2 is SYDVKM in the germline V gene. The CDR3 loop reads CASSPTGMGNQPQHF. The CDR3 coding sequence is TGTGCCAGCAGCCCAACAGGGATGGGCAATCAGCCCCAGCATTTT.

This clone turned up a few times. This chain uses TRBV4-1 with TRBJ1-1, with D possibly being TRBD1 (5 bases). From germline, CDR1 is MGHRA and CDR2 YSYEKL. V gave up 2 bases and J gave up 2 bases, with 15 bases separating them. This CDR3 comprises 16 residues. CDR3 region: CASSQYQGSENTEAFF. In DNA form, the CDR3 reads TGCGCCAGCAGCCAATACCAGGGAAGCGAAAACACTGAAGCTTTCTTT.